The source of this T cell receptor beta chain is a study of identical twins. Study-wide results and limits: Reduced insertions were recorded for abundant cord blood beta clonotypes, with no such pattern in memory repertoires. Beta out-of-frame twin sharing showed a weaker excess.

This CDR3 comprises 16 residues. The V and J ends lost 4 bases and 0 bases, in that order; junction bases with no gene match: 9. Per germline, CDR1 SGHRS and CDR2 YFSETQ. This clonotype has a count of ten or more. No antigen is known for it. MiXCR was run by TCRdb on the 5' RACE reads, yielding one entry per CDR3 protein. The sample includes around 220,000 distinct CDR3 sequences, about 10% seen only once; the top ten take 9% to 10%. Healthy Caucasians were all of the donors. The sample consisted of memory T cells sorted from blood. The chain uses TRBV5-1 and TRBJ1-1; 7 bases fit TRBD1. This TCR was recovered from a man aged 50 or older in good health. The CDR3 region has the DNA TGCGCCAGCAGCATGACAGGGCTACTCATGAACACTGAAGCTTTCTTT. Translated: CASSMTGLLMNTEAFF.